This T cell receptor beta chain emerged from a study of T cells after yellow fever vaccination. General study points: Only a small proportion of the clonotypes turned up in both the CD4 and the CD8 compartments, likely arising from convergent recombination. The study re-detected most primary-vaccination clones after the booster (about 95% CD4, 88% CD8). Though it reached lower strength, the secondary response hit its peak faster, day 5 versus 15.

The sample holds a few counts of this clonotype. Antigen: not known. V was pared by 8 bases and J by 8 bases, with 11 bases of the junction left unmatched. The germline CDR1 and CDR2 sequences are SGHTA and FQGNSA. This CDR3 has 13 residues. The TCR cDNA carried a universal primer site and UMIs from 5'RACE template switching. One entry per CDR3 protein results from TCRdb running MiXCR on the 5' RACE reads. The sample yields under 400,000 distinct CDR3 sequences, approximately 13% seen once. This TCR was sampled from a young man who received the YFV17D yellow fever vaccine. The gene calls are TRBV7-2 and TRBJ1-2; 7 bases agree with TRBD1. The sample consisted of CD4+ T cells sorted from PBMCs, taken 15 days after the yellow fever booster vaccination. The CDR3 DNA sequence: TGTGCCAGCGCATTTCAGGGGGGCGACGGCTACACCTTC. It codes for CASAFQGGDGYTF.